This T cell receptor (beta chain) is from a study of blood T cell repertoires in COVID-19. Study summary: There were acute and convalescent COVID-19 samples, and they came from the United States, Italy and Spain.

In the authors' workflow: Estimates of nucleated cell counts were drawn from the amplification of reference gene primers. The data were produced by immunoSEQ multiplex PCR, yet TCRdb's version contains in-frame clones alone and is incomplete. Clonal size and the V and J genes are those of that table, whereas D and trimming came from the DNA. The table has around 260,000 clones, about 85% seen once. This clone was seen a handful of times. Per germline, CDR1 SGHNT and CDR2 YYREEE (reference sequence). Trimming removed 3 bases at V and 5 bases at J, with 15 bases between. The CDR3 contains 14 residues. This sequence was found in a man aged 55-75 years with acute or convalescent COVID-19. The genes are TRBV5-4 and TRBJ2-7; TRBD1 might be the D (5 bases). The source material was peripheral blood. CDR3 sequence reads: CASSWELGLDEQYF. Here the CDR3 DNA reads TGTGCCAGCAGCTGGGAATTGGGGCTTGACGAGCAGTACTTC.